The 2 T cell receptor beta chains below all came from one sample that was sequenced in a study of T cell responses to AZD1222 COVID-19 vaccine. The data were produced by immunoSEQ multiplex PCR, yet TCRdb's version contains in-frame clones alone and is incomplete. The sample includes under 150,000 clones, roughly 85% seen only once; the top ten take under 2%. This specimen consisted of peripheral blood, obtained on day 0 of AZD1222 vaccination. The receptors originated from an adult in good health.

This clone was detected once. The chain employs TRBV7-9 and TRBJ1-5; TRBD1 agrees at 9 bases. V was pared by 5 bases and J by 9 bases, with 8 bases of the junction left unmatched. CDR1 is SEHNR, CDR2 FQNEAQ, per germline (reference sequence). The CDR3 contains 14 residues. As DNA, the CDR3 is TGTGCCAGCAGCCCGACGGGACAGGGCTCGCCCCAGCATTTT. Protein product: CASSPTGQGSPQHF.

V usage is TRBV5-1 and J usage is TRBJ1-2; D is undetermined. V lost 1 base and J lost 6, with 13 bases in between. This CDR3 has 14 amino acids. CDR1 SGHRS and CDR2 YFSETQ come from the germline V gene. CDR3 in amino acids: CASSLKGGSNGYTF. The CDR3 DNA is TGCGCCAGCAGCTTGAAGGGTGGCAGCAATGGCTACACCTTC.